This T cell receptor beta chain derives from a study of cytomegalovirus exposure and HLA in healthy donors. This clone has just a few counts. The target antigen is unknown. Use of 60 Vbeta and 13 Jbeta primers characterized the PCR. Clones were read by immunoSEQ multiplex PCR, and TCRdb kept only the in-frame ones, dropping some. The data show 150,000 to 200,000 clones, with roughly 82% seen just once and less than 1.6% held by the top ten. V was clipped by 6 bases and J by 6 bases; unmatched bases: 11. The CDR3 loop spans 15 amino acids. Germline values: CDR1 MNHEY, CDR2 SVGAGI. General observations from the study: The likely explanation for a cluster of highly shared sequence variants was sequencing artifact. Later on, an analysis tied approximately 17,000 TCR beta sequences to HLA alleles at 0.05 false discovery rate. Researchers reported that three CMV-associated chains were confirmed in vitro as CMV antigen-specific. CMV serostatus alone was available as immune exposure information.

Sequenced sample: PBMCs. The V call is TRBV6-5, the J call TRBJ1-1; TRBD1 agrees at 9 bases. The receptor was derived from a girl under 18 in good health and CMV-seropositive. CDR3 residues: CASSPVGTGMAEAFF. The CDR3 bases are TGTGCCAGCAGCCCGGTAGGGACAGGGATGGCTGAAGCTTTCTTT.